The 25 T cell receptor beta chains below come from one sample, sequenced in a study of cytomegalovirus exposure and HLA in healthy donors. Clones were read by immunoSEQ multiplex PCR, and TCRdb kept only the in-frame ones, dropping some. The sample lists 150,000 to 200,000 clones, 84% occurring once. The sample comprised PBMCs. The receptors originated from a woman younger than 30 in good health and CMV-seropositive.

The chain links TRBV6-1 to TRBJ2-2; 7 bases align to TRBD1. J gave up 2 bases and V 2 bases, and 11 bases lay outside the gene matches. This CDR3 has 18 residues. Germline assignment: CDR1 MNHNS and CDR2 SASEGT. CDR3: CASSEKERDRTNTGELFF. The CDR3 DNA is TGTGCCAGCAGTGAAAAGGAGAGGGACAGAACAAACACCGGGGAGCTGTTTTTT.

The genes are TRBV7-2 and TRBJ1-5; D is unclear. Germline V gene data show CDR1 as SGHTA and CDR2 as FQGNSA. Trimming cost V 5 bases and J 4 bases, with 9 bases left between them. The CDR3 sequence is 13 residues long. For the CDR3, the DNA is TGTGCCAGCAGCGCTCAGAATAATCAGCCCCAGCATTTT. Encoded protein: CASSAQNNQPQHF. The full variable domain, with the rest looked up from reference TRBV7-2 and TRBJ1-5, is GAGVSQSPSNKVTEKGKDVELRCDPISGHTALYWYRQSLGQGLEFLIYFQGNSAPDKSGLPSDRFSAERTGGSVSTLTIQRTQQEDSAVYLCASSAQNNQPQHFGDGTRLSIL.

This clone came up once. This chain joins TRBV2 and TRBJ1-1; 9 nucleotides line up with TRBD1. Germline V CDR1 and CDR2: SNHLY, FYNNEI. This CDR3 is built from 14 residues. V was clipped by 9 bases and J by 4 bases; unmatched bases: 9. This chain's CDR3 is CASHRGRGGTEAFF. The CDR3 nucleotides are TGTGCCAGTCACAGGGGGCGCGGAGGCACTGAAGCTTTCTTT.

V and J are TRBV6-5 and TRBJ1-6; D call uncertain. Trimming left V 0 bases short and J 13 bases short, with 13 bases between. The germline gives CDR1 MNHEY, CDR2 SVGAGI. The CDR3 is made up of 14 amino acids. In DNA, the CDR3 is TGTGCCAGCAGTTACTCGAGTGGCGGCGGCCCCCTCCACTTT. Its translation is CASSYSSGGGPLHF.

This clone has a handful of counts. The chain recombines TRBV18 with TRBJ1-3; no firm D call. The CDR3 length is 15 residues. The V gene's germline CDR1 is KGHSH and CDR2 LQKENI. The ends were cut back, 0 bases at V and 4 bases at J, with 10 bases in the middle. The CDR3 nucleotides read TGTGCCAGCTCACCACCGGAAGGGAGGGGAAACACCATATATTTT. Translation: CASSPPEGRGNTIYF.

V is TRBV7-3 and J is TRBJ2-2; D might be TRBD2 (5 bases). The V end lost 2 bases, the J end lost 8 bases, and 12 bases lay between the germline ends. The CDR3 length is 14 residues. Germline loops: CDR1 SGHTA, CDR2 FQGTGA. CDR3 amino acids: CASSLVARTGELFF. In nucleotides, the CDR3 is TGTGCCAGCAGCTTAGTAGCGCGGACTGGGGAGCTGTTTTTT.

The chain joins TRBV4-2 to TRBJ1-3; no firm D call. The germline V gene encodes CDR1 LGHNA and CDR2 YNFKEQ. The CDR3 extends over 15 amino acids. V was shortened by 4 bases and J by 4 bases, with 14 bases between the two germline ends. CDR3 bases: TGTGCCAGCAGCCCCCACGAGGTTGAAGGAAACACCATATATTTT. Translating gives CASSPHEVEGNTIYF.

The chain joins TRBV7-6 to TRBJ1-1; TRBD1 might be the D (5 bases). Per germline, CDR1 SGHVS and CDR2 FNYEAQ. The CDR3 is 12 residues long. The ends were cut back, 5 bases at V and 1 base at J, with 5 bases in the middle. The CDR3 sequence is CASSQGNTEAFF. In DNA form, the CDR3 reads TGTGCCAGCAGCCAGGGGAACACTGAAGCTTTCTTT.

The V gene is TRBV14, the J gene TRBJ1-6, with D possibly TRBD1 on 6 matching bases. The CDR3 consists of 14 residues. Germline V CDR1 and CDR2: SGHDN, FVKESK. V shed 4 bases and J shed 10 bases, with 14 bases lying between them. Here the CDR3 DNA reads TGTGCCAGCAGCCCGTTAGGGGGTAACTCACCCCTCCACTTT. This codes for CASSPLGGNSPLHF.

The V call is TRBV5-4, the J call TRBJ1-1; TRBD1 aligns across 7 bases. Germline assignment: CDR1 SGHNT and CDR2 YYREEE (reference sequence). V gave up 2 bases and J gave up 1 base; unmatched junction bases: 11. CDR3 length: 17 amino acids. The CDR3 DNA reads TGTGCCAGCAGCTTCAATCTAGGGGGCATTGAGAACACTGAAGCTTTCTTT. As protein: CASSFNLGGIENTEAFF.

V is TRBV27 and J is TRBJ2-7, with D possibly being TRBD1 (6 bases). CDR1 MNHEY and CDR2 SMNVEV come from the germline V gene (reference sequence). The ends were cut back, 5 bases at V and 5 bases at J, with 16 bases in the middle. There are 14 residues in the CDR3. The chain's CDR3 is CASSPGVGFDEQYF. CDR3 sequence (DNA): TGTGCCAGCAGTCCAGGGGTGGGGTTCGACGAGCAGTACTTC.

The J gene is TRBJ1-4, the V gene TRBV6-1, with TRBD1 identical over 8 bases. Germline V gene lookup returns CDR1 MNHNS and CDR2 SASEGT. The CDR3 length is 15 residues. The V and J ends lost 2 bases and 5 bases, in that order; junction bases with no gene match: 4. CDR3 amino acids: CASSEWTGRNEKLFF. CDR3 DNA: TGTGCCAGCAGTGAATGGACAGGGAGGAATGAAAAACTGTTTTTT.

This chain links TRBV5-4 with TRBJ2-5; the match to TRBD1 covers 9 bases. Trimming removed 4 bases from V and 7 bases from J; junction bases left unmatched: 8. There are 14 residues in the CDR3. CDR1 and CDR2 from the germline V gene are SGHNT and YYREEE (reference sequence). The CDR3: CASSAGQGRGTQYF. The CDR3 DNA follows: TGTGCCAGCAGCGCGGGACAGGGTAGGGGGACCCAGTACTTC.

This chain uses TRBV18 with TRBJ2-1; a weak D match, TRBD2 (5 bases). The CDR3 spans 14 residues. The V gene's germline CDR1 is KGHSH and CDR2 LQKENI. The V gene lost 1 base and the J gene lost 7 bases, with 11 bases spanning the gap. Here the CDR3 reads CASSPQLAQNEQFF. The CDR3 DNA is TGTGCCAGCTCACCACAGCTAGCTCAGAATGAGCAGTTCTTC.

V usage is TRBV29-1 and J usage is TRBJ2-3, with 12 bases matching TRBD2. Germline V gene lookup returns CDR1 SQVTM and CDR2 ANQGSEA. The CDR3 runs 12 residues. V was pared by 7 bases and J by 6 bases, with 2 bases of the junction left unmatched. CDR3 protein: CSGTSGGDTQYF. The CDR3 DNA sequence: TGCAGCGGTACTAGCGGGGGGGATACGCAGTATTTT.

The rearrangement links TRBV7-6 to TRBJ1-5; 10 bases are a match to TRBD1. V was clipped by 5 bases and J by 7 bases; unmatched bases: 8. Per germline, CDR1 SGHVS and CDR2 FNYEAQ. This CDR3 has 15 residues. The CDR3 region has the DNA TGTGCCAGCAGCGCCGGGACAGGGGTCGGCCAGCCCCAGCATTTT. Translating it yields CASSAGTGVGQPQHF.

This sequence joins TRBV15 and TRBJ2-3, with TRBD2 as a possible D gene (7 bases). V shed 1 base and J shed 5 bases, with 25 bases lying between them. This CDR3 is 19 amino acids long. Germline values: CDR1 LNHNV, CDR2 YYDKDF (reference sequence). The CDR3: CATSRGAPGGGGRGDTQYF. The DNA for the CDR3 is TGTGCCACCAGCAGAGGGGCTCCCGGCGGGGGCGGTAGGGGAGATACGCAGTATTTT.

This clone has just a few counts. J is TRBJ1-2 and V is TRBV27, with unresolved D. Deletions cut 10 bases from V and 7 bases from J, with 19 bases between. This CDR3 contains 13 residues. Germline V gene data show CDR1 as MNHEY and CDR2 as SMNVEV (reference sequence). The DNA for the CDR3 is TGTGCCACCAACTACCGGCTCGTTGGTGGCTACACCTTC. Protein product: CATNYRLVGGYTF.

V usage is TRBV11-2 and J usage is TRBJ2-3, with 9 bases matching TRBD2. Losses at the gene ends were 3 bases for V and 9 bases for J; bases not matched to a gene: 7. Germline CDR1 reads SGHAT; CDR2 reads FQNNGV. CDR3 size: 14 residues. The CDR3: CASSLAGAGGTQYF. The CDR3 bases are TGTGCCAGCAGCTTGGCTGGTGCGGGGGGGACGCAGTATTTT. Based on the CDR3 plus reference TRBV11-2 and TRBJ2-3, the full variable domain is EAGVAQSPRYKIIEKRQSVAFWCNPISGHATLYWYQQILGQGPKLLIQFQNNGVVDDSQLPKDRFSAERLKGVDSTLKIQPAKLEDSAVYLCASSLAGAGGTQYFGPGTRLTVL.

This chain joins TRBV4-3 and TRBJ2-3; 13 nucleotides line up with TRBD2. CDR1 is LGHNA and CDR2 is YSLEER in the germline V gene. CDR3 length equals 17 residues. The trim removed 1 base at V and 5 bases at J, leaving 6 bases unmatched. The chain's CDR3 is CASSQGQWTSGGDTQYF. In DNA form, the CDR3 reads TGCGCCAGCAGCCAAGGGCAATGGACTAGCGGGGGAGATACGCAGTATTTT.

This chain joins TRBV7-9 and TRBJ2-5; D is unclear. The CDR3 totals 12 residues. Trimming stripped 4 bases from V and 3 bases from J, with 6 bases between. The V gene's germline CDR1 is SEHNR and CDR2 FQNEAQ (reference sequence). The CDR3 sequence is CASSSEKETQYF. The CDR3 DNA follows: TGTGCCAGCAGCTCGGAGAAAGAGACCCAGTACTTC.

This chain joins TRBV5-1 and TRBJ1-3; maybe TRBD1 (6 bases). Between the trimmed V and J ends, which lost 4 bases and 3 bases, there was a span of 11 bases. Germline CDR1 and CDR2: SGHRS and YFSETQ. CDR3 length: 14 amino acids. CDR3: CASSLGGFGNTIYF. CDR3 DNA sequence: TGCGCCAGCAGCCTAGGGGGTTTTGGAAACACCATATATTTT.

The V call is TRBV18, the J call TRBJ1-1; 7 nucleotides align to TRBD1. The CDR3 has 15 amino acids. V trimming: 3 bases; J trimming: 6 bases; junction bases outside the gene matches: 10. CDR1 and CDR2 from the germline V gene are KGHSH and LQKENI. The DNA of the CDR3 is TGTGCCAGCTCACCCGATATCATACAGGGGTCTGAAGCTTTCTTT. It is translated as CASSPDIIQGSEAFF.

The chain couples TRBV29-1 to TRBJ1-2; the match to TRBD1 covers 7 bases. There are 12 residues in the CDR3. Germline CDR1 reads SQVTM; CDR2 reads ANQGSEA. The V gene end was trimmed by 5 bases and the J gene end by 7 bases; junction bases not matched to a gene: 7. The CDR3 coding sequence is TGCAGCGTTAAAAAACAGGGGTTTGGCTACACCTTC. Its protein is CSVKKQGFGYTF.

The chain employs TRBV7-2 and TRBJ1-1; D not certain. The V gene's germline CDR1 is SGHTA and CDR2 FQGNSA. The CDR3 length is 15 residues. The ends were cut back, 5 bases at V and 5 bases at J, with 18 bases in the middle. The CDR3 is CASSRFDILRTEAFF. DNA of the CDR3: TGTGCCAGCAGCCGCTTCGACATCCTTCGGACTGAAGCTTTCTTT.